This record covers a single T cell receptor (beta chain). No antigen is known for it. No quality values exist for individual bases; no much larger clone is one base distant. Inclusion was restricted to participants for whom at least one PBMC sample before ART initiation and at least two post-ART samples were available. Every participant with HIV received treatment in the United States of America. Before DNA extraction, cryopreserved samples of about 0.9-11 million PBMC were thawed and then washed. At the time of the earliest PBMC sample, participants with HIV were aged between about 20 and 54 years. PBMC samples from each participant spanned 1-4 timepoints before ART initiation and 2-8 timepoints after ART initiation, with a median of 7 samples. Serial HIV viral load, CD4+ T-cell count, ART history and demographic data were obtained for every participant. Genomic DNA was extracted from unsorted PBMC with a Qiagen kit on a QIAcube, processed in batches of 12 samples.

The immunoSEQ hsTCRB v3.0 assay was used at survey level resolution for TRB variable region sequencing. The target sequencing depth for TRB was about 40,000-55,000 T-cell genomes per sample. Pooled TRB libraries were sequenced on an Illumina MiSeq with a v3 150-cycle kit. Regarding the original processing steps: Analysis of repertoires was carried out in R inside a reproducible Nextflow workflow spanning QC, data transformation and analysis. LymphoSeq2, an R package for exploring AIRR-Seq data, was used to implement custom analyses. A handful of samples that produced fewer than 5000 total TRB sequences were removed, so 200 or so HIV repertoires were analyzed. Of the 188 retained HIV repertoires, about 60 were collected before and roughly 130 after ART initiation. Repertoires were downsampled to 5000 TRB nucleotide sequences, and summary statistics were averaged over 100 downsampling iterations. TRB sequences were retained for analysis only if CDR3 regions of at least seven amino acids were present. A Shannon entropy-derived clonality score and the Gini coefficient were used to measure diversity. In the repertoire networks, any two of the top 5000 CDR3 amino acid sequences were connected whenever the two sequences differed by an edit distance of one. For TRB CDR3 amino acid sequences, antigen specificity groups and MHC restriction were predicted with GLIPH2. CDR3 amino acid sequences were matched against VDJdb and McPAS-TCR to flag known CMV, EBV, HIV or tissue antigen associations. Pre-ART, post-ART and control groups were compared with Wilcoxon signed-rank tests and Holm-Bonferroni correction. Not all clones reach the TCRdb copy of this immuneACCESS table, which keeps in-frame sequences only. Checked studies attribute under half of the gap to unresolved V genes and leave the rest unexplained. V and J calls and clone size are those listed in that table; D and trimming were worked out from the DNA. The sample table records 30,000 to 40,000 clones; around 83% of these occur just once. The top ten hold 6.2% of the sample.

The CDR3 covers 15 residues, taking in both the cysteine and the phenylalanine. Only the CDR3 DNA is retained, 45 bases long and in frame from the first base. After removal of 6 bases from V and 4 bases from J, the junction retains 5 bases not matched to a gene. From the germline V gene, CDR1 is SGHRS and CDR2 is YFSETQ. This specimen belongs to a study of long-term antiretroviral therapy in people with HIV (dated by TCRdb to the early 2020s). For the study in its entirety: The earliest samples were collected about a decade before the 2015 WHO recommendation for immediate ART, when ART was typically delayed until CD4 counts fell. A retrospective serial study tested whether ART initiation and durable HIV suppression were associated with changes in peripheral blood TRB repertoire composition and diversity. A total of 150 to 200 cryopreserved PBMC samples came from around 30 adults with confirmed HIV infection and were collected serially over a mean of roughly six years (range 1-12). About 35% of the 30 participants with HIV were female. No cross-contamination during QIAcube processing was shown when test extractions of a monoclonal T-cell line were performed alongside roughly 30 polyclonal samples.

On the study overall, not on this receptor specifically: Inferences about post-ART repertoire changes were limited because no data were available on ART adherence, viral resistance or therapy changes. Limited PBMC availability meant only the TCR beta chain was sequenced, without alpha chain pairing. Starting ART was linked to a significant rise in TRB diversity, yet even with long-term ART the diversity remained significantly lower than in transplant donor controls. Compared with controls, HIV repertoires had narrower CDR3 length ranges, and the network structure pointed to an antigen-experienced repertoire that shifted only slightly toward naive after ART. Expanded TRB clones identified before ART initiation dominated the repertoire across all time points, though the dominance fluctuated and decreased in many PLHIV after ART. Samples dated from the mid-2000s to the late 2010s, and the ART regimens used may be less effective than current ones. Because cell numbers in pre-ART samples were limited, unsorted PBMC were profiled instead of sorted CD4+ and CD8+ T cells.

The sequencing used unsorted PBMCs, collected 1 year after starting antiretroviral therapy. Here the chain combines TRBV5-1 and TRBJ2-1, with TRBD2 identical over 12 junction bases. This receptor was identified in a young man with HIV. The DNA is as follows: TGCGCCAGCACTGCAGGGACTAGCGGGTACAATGAGCAGTTCTTC. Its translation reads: CASTAGTSGYNEQFF.